These 25 T cell receptor beta chains share one sample of origin, sequenced in a study of cytomegalovirus exposure and HLA in healthy donors. PCR primers comprised 60 Vbeta and 13 Jbeta primers. The data were produced by immunoSEQ multiplex PCR, yet TCRdb's version contains in-frame clones alone and is incomplete. This table holds about 160,000 clones, more than 65% found once. The sample consisted of PBMCs. These TCRs come from a man between 50 and 59 years old in good health and CMV-seropositive.

This rearrangement joins TRBV28 to TRBJ1-4; 8 positions agree with TRBD1. V dropped 6 bases and J dropped 7; count of bases not matched to a gene: 7. This CDR3 region has 14 residues. Germline V gives CDR1 MDHEN, CDR2 SYDVKM. Here the CDR3 DNA reads TGTGCCAGCAGCCCACAGGGGGTTCGTGAAAAACTGTTTTTT. Translated: CASSPQGVREKLFF.

The chain links TRBV6-6 to TRBJ2-1; the match to TRBD1 covers 7 bases. Trimming cost V 0 bases and J 4 bases; bases outside gene matches: 3. The CDR3 totals 15 residues. Germline V lookup: CDR1 MNHNY, CDR2 SVGAGI (reference sequence). In nucleotides, the CDR3 is TGTGCCAGCAGTTACTCTGGACAGGCATACAATGAGCAGTTCTTC. Protein product: CASSYSGQAYNEQFF.

The rearrangement joins TRBV5-6 to TRBJ2-1; 8 nucleotides align to TRBD2. CDR3 length: 16 amino acids. J lost 7 bases, V lost 4 bases, and 13 bases had no gene match. CDR1 SGHDT and CDR2 YYEEEE come from the germline V gene. The CDR3 sequence is CASSNPGAGVGNEQFF. For the CDR3, the DNA is TGTGCCAGCAGCAACCCGGGAGCGGGAGTCGGAAATGAGCAGTTCTTC.

The chain uses TRBV27 and TRBJ1-4; unclear D gene. CDR3 length equals 14 residues. Trimming removed 6 bases at V and 1 base at J, with 9 bases between. Germline-derived CDR1 and CDR2 are MNHEY and SMNVEV (reference sequence). CDR3 in DNA: TGTGCCAGCAGCTTAAGAGGAACTAATGAAAAACTGTTTTTT. Translating gives CASSLRGTNEKLFF.

V gene TRBV10-3 combines with J gene TRBJ2-3; 11 nucleotides agree with TRBD2. Germline assignment: CDR1 ENHRY and CDR2 SYGVKD. The CDR3 spans 16 residues. V dropped 6 bases and J dropped 3; count of bases not matched to a gene: 8. The chain's CDR3 is CAIRNPASGRTDTQYF. CDR3 sequence (DNA): TGTGCCATCAGAAACCCGGCTAGCGGGAGGACAGATACGCAGTATTTT.

The gene calls are TRBV7-8 and TRBJ1-1, with D unresolved. Germline V CDR1 and CDR2: SGHVS, FQNEAQ. The CDR3 totals 14 residues. Trimming removed 0 bases at V and 0 bases at J, with 5 bases between. The CDR3 loop is CASSLAGVNTEAFF. CDR3 nucleotides: TGTGCCAGCAGCTTAGCCGGGGTGAACACTGAAGCTTTCTTT.

This chain connects TRBV27 to TRBJ2-2, with 8 nucleotides matching TRBD1. The CDR3 has 15 amino acids. Germline V gene data show CDR1 as MNHEY and CDR2 as SMNVEV (reference sequence). V lost 5 bases and J lost 6; bases outside the gene matches: 8. CDR3 bases: TGTGCCAGCAGTAAACAGGGGGGCTCGGCCGGGGAGCTGTTTTTT. The encoded protein is CASSKQGGSAGELFF.

The sample holds a few counts of this clone. The CDR3, as DNA: TGTGCCAGCAGCTTGGCCGCGGACAGCCTTAGGGAGCAGTACTTC. Residues: CASSLAADSLREQYF. V usage is TRBV5-5 and J usage is TRBJ2-7; D is perhaps TRBD1 (6 bases). V lost 0 bases, J lost 7 bases, and 17 bases lay in between. This CDR3 spans 15 amino acids. The germline V gene encodes CDR1 SGHKS and CDR2 YYEKEE (reference sequence).

V gene TRBV5-1 combines with J gene TRBJ2-7, with 9 bases identical to TRBD2. J gave up 2 bases and V 5 bases, and 8 bases lay outside the gene matches. Germline V gives CDR1 SGHRS, CDR2 YFSETQ. This CDR3 spans 15 amino acids. In nucleotides, the CDR3 is TGCGCCAGCAGGGCCCTAGCGGGATCTACCTACGAGCAGTACTTC. Translated, it gives CASRALAGSTYEQYF.

The chain recombines TRBV27 with TRBJ2-7, with 9 nucleotides matching TRBD1. The ends lost 8 bases at V and 11 bases at J; junction bases unmatched: 19. Germline loops: CDR1 MNHEY, CDR2 SMNVEV (reference sequence). This CDR3 has 15 amino acids. The CDR3 bases are TGTGCCAGCGGACCTAGGGGACAGGGTCGTCCTGTGGAGTACTTC. This translates into CASGPRGQGRPVEYF.

The chain combines TRBV5-1 with TRBJ1-1; no firm D call. The germline V gene encodes CDR1 SGHRS and CDR2 YFSETQ. The CDR3 has 14 amino acids. Trimming stripped 0 bases from V and 1 base from J, with 7 bases between. The CDR3 nucleotides are TGCGCCAGCAGCTTGGCCACTCAGAACACTGAAGCTTTCTTT. Its protein is CASSLATQNTEAFF.

The rearrangement joins TRBV29-1 to TRBJ2-7, with 10 bases that match TRBD2. CDR1 and CDR2 (germline): SQVTM, ANQGSEA. The junction had 8 bases not matched to a gene; V was cut back by 3 bases and J by 6 bases. This CDR3 is 14 amino acids long. CDR3 DNA sequence: TGCAGCGTTGAGGCCCCGGGACTAGCGCGCGAGCAGTACTTC. This encodes CSVEAPGLAREQYF.

The V call is TRBV29-1, the J call TRBJ2-7; TRBD2 agrees at 13 bases. The CDR3 has 14 residues. Germline-derived CDR1 and CDR2 are SQVTM and ANQGSEA. Trimming cost V 4 bases and J 6 bases; bases outside gene matches: 6. This CDR3 is CSVAGLAGVSEQYF. The CDR3 DNA sequence: TGCAGCGTTGCCGGACTAGCGGGAGTTTCCGAGCAGTACTTC.

The rearrangement joins TRBV15 to TRBJ2-1, with 9 bases fitting TRBD2. The CDR3 totals 14 residues. Germline trimming cut 8 bases from V and 4 bases from J; bases unmatched to any gene: 6. Germline assignment: CDR1 LNHNV and CDR2 YYDKDF (reference sequence). CDR3 amino acids: CATALTSGYNEQFF. The CDR3 nucleotides are TGTGCCACCGCGTTGACTAGCGGATACAATGAGCAGTTCTTC.

The rearrangement joins TRBV5-5 to TRBJ1-6, with 7 bases identical to TRBD1. The germline V gene encodes CDR1 SGHKS and CDR2 YYEKEE (reference sequence). The CDR3 length is 15 residues. Trimming at V came to 4 bases and at J to 8 bases, leaving 9 bases not matched to a gene. The CDR3 is CASSLLDRVYSPLHF. CDR3 coding DNA: TGTGCCAGCAGCCTCCTAGACAGGGTCTATTCACCCCTCCACTTT. The full variable domain, with the rest looked up from reference TRBV5-5 and TRBJ1-6, is DAGVTQSPTHLIKTRGQQVTLRCSPISGHKSVSWYQQVLGQGPQFIFQYYEKEERGRGNFPDRFSARQFPNYSSELNVNALLLGDSALYLCASSLLDRVYSPLHFGNGTRLTVT.

In its sample, this clone was seen a few times. CDR3 sequence (DNA): TGCGCCAGCAGCTCGGGACTAGCGGGAGGGTTCCAAGAGACCCAGTACTTC. It yields the protein CASSSGLAGGFQETQYF. The chain combines TRBV5-1 with TRBJ2-5; TRBD2 matches 16 bases. Germline assignment: CDR1 SGHRS and CDR2 YFSETQ. V dropped 3 bases and J dropped 1; count of bases not matched to a gene: 3. This CDR3 is 17 amino acids long.

The rearrangement uses TRBV6-6 and TRBJ2-2, with 9 nucleotides matching TRBD1. CDR1 is MNHNY and CDR2 is SVGAGI in the germline V gene (reference sequence). The CDR3 consists of 16 residues. The trim removed 7 bases at V and 4 bases at J, leaving 10 bases unmatched. The CDR3 protein is CASTTYGTGITGELFF. CDR3 coding DNA: TGTGCCAGCACCACCTACGGGACAGGGATCACCGGGGAGCTGTTTTTT.

Of note for this clone: This sample includes further DNA sequences coding for the same CDR3. The J gene is TRBJ2-1, the V gene TRBV5-1; 7 positions match TRBD2. The CDR3 has 15 residues. V lost 0 bases and J lost 3; bases outside the gene matches: 3. Germline CDR1 reads SGHRS; CDR2 reads YFSETQ. The CDR3 bases are TGCGCCAGCAGCTTGGCCAGCGGGGACTACAATGAGCAGTTCTTC. Amino acids: CASSLASGDYNEQFF.

This rearrangement joins TRBV28 to TRBJ1-2; 12 bases map to TRBD1. The V gene end was trimmed by 7 bases and the J gene end by 8 bases; junction bases not matched to a gene: 8. Germline lookup yields CDR1 MDHEN and CDR2 SYDVKM. The CDR3 is 14 residues long. The CDR3 DNA follows: TGTGCCAGCAATTCGGGACAGGGGGCGGAAGGCTACACCTTC. Translated, it gives CASNSGQGAEGYTF.

J is TRBJ2-2 and V is TRBV4-2, with D possibly being TRBD2 (6 bases). V was trimmed by 3 bases and J by 5 bases, leaving 13 bases between them. The CDR3 extends over 15 amino acids. Germline CDR1 is LGHNA and CDR2 is YNFKEQ. The CDR3 coding sequence is TGTGCCAGCAGCCAGCCCTCGGAGGGAACCGGGGAGCTGTTTTTT. Protein sequence: CASSQPSEGTGELFF.

V usage is TRBV10-3 and J usage is TRBJ2-1, with a weak D call TRBD2 (6 bases). V was cut by 10 bases and J by 6 bases, with 22 bases left in between. The germline gives CDR1 ENHRY, CDR2 SYGVKD. The CDR3 is made up of 15 amino acids. The chain's CDR3 is CATRRDIERGNEQFF. DNA for the CDR3: TGTGCCACCCGGCGGGATATCGAACGGGGCAATGAGCAGTTCTTC.

The V and J genes are TRBV5-6 and TRBJ2-5, with a possible D match to TRBD1 (5 bases). The J call is doubtful: the DNA matches TRBJ2-7 better. Germline values: CDR1 SGHDT, CDR2 YYEEEE. This CDR3 is built from 14 residues. CDR3 DNA sequence: TGTGCCAGCAGCCTACTACAGGTTAACTACGAGCAGTACTTC. The encoded protein is CASSLLQVNYEQYF.

V is TRBV6-1 and J is TRBJ1-1, with a tentative D call TRBD1 (5 bases). The V end lost 6 bases, the J end lost 3 bases, and 11 bases lay between the germline ends. From germline, CDR1 is MNHNS and CDR2 SASEGT. CDR3 length: 13 amino acids. CDR3 residues: CASRETGYTEAFF. The CDR3 DNA reads TGTGCCAGCAGGGAAACAGGTTACACTGAAGCTTTCTTT.

This clone came up a few times. V gene TRBV29-1 combines with J gene TRBJ2-3, with D possibly being TRBD1 (6 bases). CDR3 length: 18 amino acids. Trimming cost V 3 bases and J 4 bases, with 26 bases left between them. Germline assignment: CDR1 SQVTM and CDR2 ANQGSEA. The CDR3 sequence is CSVDSPPTGTYGSDTQYF. The CDR3 coding sequence is TGCAGCGTTGATTCCCCCCCAACCGGGACATATGGATCAGATACGCAGTATTTT.

This clone was recorded once. This chain joins TRBV19 and TRBJ2-6, with TRBD2 as a possible D gene (6 bases). V lost 3 bases to trimming and J lost 2 bases, with 8 bases between them. Germline V gene data show CDR1 as LNHDA and CDR2 as SQIVND (reference sequence). The CDR3 spans 15 residues. CDR3 amino acids: CASSMPGAGANVLTF. In nucleotides, the CDR3 is TGTGCCAGTAGTATGCCGGGGGCTGGGGCCAACGTCCTGACTTTC.